This entry lists 12 T cell receptor beta chains sequenced from one sample in a study of T cells in localized non-small cell lung cancer. Clones were read by immunoSEQ multiplex PCR, and TCRdb kept only the in-frame ones, dropping some. Of about 41,000 clones listed, about 85% are singletons. This material consisted of peripheral blood, taken before any cancer treatment. The source is a woman aged 18-55 years with stage III lung adenocarcinoma.

The table lists this clone with a few counts. This rearrangement joins TRBV5-1 to TRBJ2-7; D gene ambiguous. Germline V gene sequence: CDR1 SGHRS, CDR2 YFSETQ. The CDR3 covers 13 residues. The ends were cut back, 10 bases at V and 1 base at J, with 15 bases in the middle. CDR3 nucleotides: TGCGCCTCAATATTAGGACGATCCTACGAGCAGTACTTC. Amino acids: CASILGRSYEQYF.

The J gene is TRBJ1-5, the V gene TRBV23-1; 8 nucleotides align to TRBD1. TRBV23-1 is noted as an ORF with a role that remains uncertain. The length of the CDR3 is 18 residues. V shed 4 bases, J shed 6 bases, and the junction held 17 bases outside the gene matches. The chain's CDR3 is CASSPQRPPDRVAQPQHF. The CDR3 bases are TGCGCCAGCAGTCCCCAAAGGCCCCCGGACAGGGTTGCTCAGCCCCAGCATTTT.

V gene TRBV7-8 combines with J gene TRBJ1-5; no clear D gene. CDR3 size: 16 residues. The germline CDR1 and CDR2 sequences are SGHVS and FQNEAQ. Trimming took off 1 base at V and 6 bases at J, with 16 bases between the two ends. In DNA form, the CDR3 reads TGTGCCAGCAGCTTAGGTTCAGCGAAATCGGGTCAGCCCCAGCATTTT. This translates into CASSLGSAKSGQPQHF.

This CDR3 reads CASSLAAGGAGTEAFF. The CDR3, as DNA: TGTGCCAGCAGCTTAGCTGCAGGGGGCGCGGGCACTGAAGCTTTCTTT. The genes are TRBV11-1 and TRBJ1-1; 8 bases align to TRBD1. The V and J ends lost 0 bases and 4 bases, in that order; junction bases with no gene match: 7. The CDR3 has 16 amino acids. Germline V CDR1 and CDR2: SGHAT, FQDESV (reference sequence).

This rearrangement joins TRBV28 to TRBJ2-7; tentatively, D is TRBD1 or TRBD2 (6 bases each). Trimming took off 8 bases at V and 0 bases at J, with 11 bases between the two ends. The germline V gene has CDR1 MDHEN and CDR2 SYDVKM. CDR3 length: 13 residues. The CDR3 nucleotides are TGTGCCAGCGGCGGGACACCCTCCTACGAGCAGTACTTC. Amino acid sequence: CASGGTPSYEQYF.

The gene calls are TRBV7-2 and TRBJ2-7; 7 positions match TRBD1. The ends lost 7 bases at V and 3 bases at J; junction bases unmatched: 6. The CDR3 covers 13 residues. The V gene's germline CDR1 is SGHTA and CDR2 FQGNSA. The CDR3 nucleotides read TGTGCCAGCAATGGCCGGGACAGCTACGAGCAGTACTTC. This sequence encodes CASNGRDSYEQYF.

The chain links TRBV11-3 to TRBJ2-3; possible D gene TRBD1, 5 bases. With 1 base removed from V and 3 bases from J, the gap between germline ends came to 8 bases. This CDR3 has 14 residues. Germline V gene sequence: CDR1 SGHNT, CDR2 YENEEA. The CDR3 DNA sequence: TGTGCCAGCAGCTTAGGGCAGGGAACAGATACGCAGTATTTT. This translates into CASSLGQGTDTQYF.

The genes are TRBV11-2 and TRBJ1-1; D gene unclear. The CDR3 length is 12 residues. Germline V gene data show CDR1 as SGHAT and CDR2 as FQNNGV. Trimming cost V 5 bases and J 5 bases, with 9 bases left between them. CDR3 loop: CASSALRTEAFF. The CDR3 nucleotides are TGTGCCAGCAGCGCCCTAAGGACTGAAGCTTTCTTT. The complete variable domain, with remaining parts taken from reference TRBV11-2 and TRBJ1-1, reads EAGVAQSPRYKIIEKRQSVAFWCNPISGHATLYWYQQILGQGPKLLIQFQNNGVVDDSQLPKDRFSAERLKGVDSTLKIQPAKLEDSAVYLCASSALRTEAFFGQGTRLTVV.

The rearrangement links TRBV4-1 to TRBJ2-2; D is undetermined. This CDR3 has 15 residues. V gave up 4 bases and J gave up 0 bases, with 9 bases separating them. Per germline, CDR1 MGHRA and CDR2 YSYEKL. The CDR3: CASSLGPANTGELFF. Here the CDR3 DNA reads TGCGCCAGCAGCCTCGGTCCCGCGAACACCGGGGAGCTGTTTTTT.

This chain links TRBV29-1 with TRBJ2-1, with D perhaps TRBD2 (6 bases). Germline V lookup: CDR1 SQVTM, CDR2 ANQGSEA. CDR3 size: 13 residues. Trimming removed 3 bases from V and 2 bases from J, with 8 bases in between. CDR3 in amino acids: CSVEVAAYNEQFF. The DNA of the CDR3 is TGCAGCGTTGAGGTAGCGGCCTACAATGAGCAGTTCTTC.

This clone occurred once. This chain joins TRBV5-6 and TRBJ1-3, with unresolved D. Germline V gene data show CDR1 as SGHDT and CDR2 as YYEEEE. The CDR3 is made up of 17 amino acids. V was pared by 4 bases and J by 0 bases, with 17 bases between. In DNA, the CDR3 is TGTGCCAGCAGCCCGAGGCGGGGAGGGTTCTCTGGAAACACCATATATTTT. Its protein is CASSPRRGGFSGNTIYF.

The chain couples TRBV15 to TRBJ2-3; possibly TRBD2 for D (5 bases). Germline CDR1 reads LNHNV; CDR2 reads YYDKDF (reference sequence). Trimming shortened V by 2 bases and J by 5 bases, and 8 bases separated the two germline ends. There are 13 residues in the CDR3. The CDR3 DNA is TGTGCCACCAGCAGACTAGCAAGAGATACGCAGTATTTT. Translation: CATSRLARDTQYF.